This entry lists 23 T cell receptor beta chains sequenced from one sample in a study of identical twins. TCRdb recomputed calls from the 5' RACE reads with MiXCR, one row per CDR3 protein. The sample has hundreds of thousands of distinct CDR3 sequences, over 9% seen once. This sample was shared with a second study, whose subject was yellow fever vaccine responses in identical twins.

Specimen: PBMCs. These receptors were obtained from a woman between 18 and 29 years old in good health.

V is TRBV6-1 and J is TRBJ2-5, with TRBD2 identical over 11 bases. The germline CDR1 and CDR2 sequences are MNHNS and SASEGT. The CDR3 has 17 residues. After removal of 1 base from V and 1 base from J, the junction contained 5 bases not matched to a gene. The CDR3 DNA sequence: TGTGCCAGCAGTGAAGTAGCGGGAGGGATCTTCCAAGAGACCCAGTACTTC. Residues: CASSEVAGGIFQETQYF.

The V gene is TRBV9, the J gene TRBJ1-1, with unresolved D. CDR3 length: 12 amino acids. Trimming left V 4 bases short and J 6 bases short, with 10 bases between. Germline-derived CDR1 and CDR2 are SGDLS and YYNGEE. As DNA, the CDR3 is TGTGCCAGCAGCCCTAACTCCGCTGAAGCTTTCTTT. This sequence encodes CASSPNSAEAFF.

This chain uses TRBV10-3 with TRBJ1-1; 7 bases agree with TRBD1. This CDR3 is built from 12 residues. Germline V gene lookup returns CDR1 ENHRY and CDR2 SYGVKD. V dropped 10 bases and J dropped 1; count of bases not matched to a gene: 3. The CDR3 reads CATGQPNTEAFF. In DNA, the CDR3 is TGTGCCACGGGACAGCCGAACACTGAAGCTTTCTTT.

The sample holds a few counts of this clonotype. The chain links TRBV3-1 to TRBJ1-2; no reliable D call. The CDR3 contains 13 residues. Trimming removed 1 base at V and 6 bases at J, with 9 bases between. Germline V gives CDR1 LGHDT, CDR2 YNNKEL (reference sequence). The CDR3 loop is CASSQAGEDGYTF. CDR3 nucleotide sequence: TGTGCCAGCAGCCAAGCGGGTGAAGATGGCTACACCTTC.

This clonotype was observed a handful of times. In nucleotides, the CDR3 is TGTGCCAGCTCATCGGGTAGCGGGAGATTAGAGACCCAGTACTTC. It codes for CASSSGSGRLETQYF. V and J are TRBV18 and TRBJ2-5, with 9 bases matching TRBD2. The germline gives CDR1 KGHSH, CDR2 LQKENI. The V gene end was trimmed by 5 bases and the J gene end by 4 bases; junction bases not matched to a gene: 8. The CDR3 is made up of 15 amino acids.

This clonotype has more than one count but fewer than ten. The CDR3 loop is CSARVGQGAYEQYF. DNA of the CDR3: TGCAGTGCTAGGGTAGGACAGGGGGCGTACGAGCAGTACTTC. The rearrangement uses TRBV20-1 and TRBJ2-7; 11 nucleotides match TRBD1. Per germline, CDR1 DFQATT and CDR2 SNEGSKA (reference sequence). Trimming took 3 bases from V and 4 from J; bases not matched to a gene: 5. This CDR3 has 14 residues.

This clonotype has a handful of counts. The rearrangement joins TRBV28 to TRBJ2-1; 16 bases line up with TRBD2. The CDR3 covers 16 residues. Unmatched junction bases numbered 4, after V lost 2 bases and J lost 9 bases. Germline lookup yields CDR1 MDHEN and CDR2 SYDVKM. The CDR3 sequence: CASSLLGTSGGVEQFF. CDR3 coding DNA: TGTGCCAGCAGTTTACTCGGGACTAGCGGGGGGGTTGAGCAGTTCTTC. Full variable domain (outside the CDR3, taken from reference TRBV28 and TRBJ2-1): DVKVTQSSRYLVKRTGEKVFLECVQDMDHENMFWYRQDPGLGLRLIYFSYDVKMKEKGDIPEGYSVSREKKERFSLILESASTNQTSMYLCASSLLGTSGGVEQFFGPGTRLTVL.

V and J are TRBV20-1 and TRBJ2-1; weak D call: TRBD1 (6 bases). V shed 7 bases and J shed 9 bases, with 22 bases lying between them. Germline V gives CDR1 DFQATT, CDR2 SNEGSKA (reference sequence). The CDR3 runs to 14 residues. Written as DNA, the CDR3 is TGCAGTGGAAGGGACACAGACTTTCGTGGTGAGCAGTTCTTC. Amino acid sequence: CSGRDTDFRGEQFF.

This chain links TRBV7-9 with TRBJ2-1; 8 bases fit TRBD2. Trimming took 5 bases from V and 4 from J; bases not matched to a gene: 7. The CDR3 loop spans 15 amino acids. In germline, CDR1 is SEHNR, CDR2 FQNEAQ (reference sequence). The CDR3 DNA follows: TGTGCCAGCAGCCCGACTAGCGCGCGATACAATGAGCAGTTCTTC. It is translated as CASSPTSARYNEQFF.

The rearrangement joins TRBV20-1 to TRBJ2-5; tentatively, D is TRBD1 or TRBD2 (6 bases each). The germline gives CDR1 DFQATT, CDR2 SNEGSKA (reference sequence). The ends were cut back, 0 bases at V and 5 bases at J, with 13 bases in the middle. CDR3 length: 14 amino acids. CDR3 residues: CSARDRGLGETQYF. The CDR3 nucleotides read TGCAGTGCTAGAGATCGGGGGCTGGGGGAGACCCAGTACTTC.

In this sample, this clonotype turned up a few times. V is TRBV5-8 and J is TRBJ2-3, with no clear D. CDR3 length equals 13 residues. The germline V gene encodes CDR1 SGHTS and CDR2 YDEGEE. Trimming cost V 2 bases and J 4 bases, with 8 bases left between them. Here the CDR3 reads CASSFLAADTQYF. CDR3 DNA: TGTGCCAGCAGCTTCTTGGCGGCAGATACGCAGTATTTT.

In its sample, this clonotype was seen a few times. The chain couples TRBV12-3 or TRBV12-4 to TRBJ1-4; a weak D match, TRBD1 (5 bases). V lost 5 bases and J lost 0, with 13 bases in between. The CDR3 has 16 amino acids. As DNA, the CDR3 is TGTGCCAGCAGTGACCGGGGCGTGACAACTAATGAAAAACTGTTTTTT. Translating it yields CASSDRGVTTNEKLFF.

The chain uses TRBV20-1 and TRBJ1-1; no reliable D call. Germline lookup yields CDR1 DFQATT and CDR2 SNEGSKA (reference sequence). The CDR3 runs 13 residues. Trimming took off 3 bases at V and 0 bases at J, with 8 bases between the two ends. The CDR3 nucleotides read TGCAGTGCTAGGCTCAGCTTGAACACTGAAGCTTTCTTT. Translating gives CSARLSLNTEAFF.

V usage is TRBV28 and J usage is TRBJ2-1, with TRBD1 identical over 8 bases. Germline V gene data show CDR1 as MDHEN and CDR2 as SYDVKM. This CDR3 contains 15 residues. With V trimmed by 6 bases and J by 3 bases, 7 bases remained unmatched. The CDR3 spells CASSPWTGNYNEQFF. The CDR3 bases are TGTGCCAGCAGCCCCTGGACAGGGAACTACAATGAGCAGTTCTTC.

This clonotype was picked up many times. V and J are TRBV10-3 and TRBJ2-5, with D possibly TRBD1 on 5 matching bases. Germline assignment: CDR1 ENHRY and CDR2 SYGVKD. The CDR3 spans 13 residues. Trimming shortened V by 3 bases and J by 5 bases, and 10 bases separated the two germline ends. As DNA, the CDR3 is TGTGCCATCAGTGAAACAGGTCAGGAGACCCAGTACTTC. Translated, it gives CAISETGQETQYF.

In its sample, this clonotype was seen a few times. This chain uses TRBV10-3 with TRBJ2-7; unclear D gene. Trimming took off 2 bases at V and 2 bases at J, with 4 bases between the two ends. The CDR3 is made up of 12 amino acids. The germline V gene has CDR1 ENHRY and CDR2 SYGVKD. CDR3 DNA: TGTGCCATCAGTGAGGGGGCCTACGAGCAGTACTTC. This sequence encodes CAISEGAYEQYF.

In this sample, this clonotype turned up a few times. V gene TRBV29-1 combines with J gene TRBJ2-5, with TRBD1 as a possible D gene (6 bases). The germline V and J ends were trimmed by 7 bases and 3 bases, with 12 bases remaining between them. The CDR3 is 12 residues long. Germline values: CDR1 SQVTM, CDR2 ANQGSEA. The CDR3 DNA follows: TGCAGCGGTGGGGGCGTCAAAGAGACCCAGTACTTC. Translated: CSGGGVKETQYF.

The V call is TRBV5-6, the J call TRBJ2-7; 11 bases agree with TRBD2. The CDR3 loop spans 16 amino acids. Germline CDR1 reads SGHDT; CDR2 reads YYEEEE. After removal of 7 bases from V and 0 bases from J, the junction contained 9 bases not matched to a gene. The CDR3 reads CASFGSGRDSSYEQYF. CDR3 sequence (DNA): TGTGCCAGCTTCGGTAGCGGGAGGGACAGCTCCTACGAGCAGTACTTC.

This clonotype was observed a handful of times. This chain joins TRBV6-5 and TRBJ1-1; D ambiguous. V dropped 0 bases and J dropped 1 base, with 6 bases sitting between them. Germline CDR1 reads MNHEY; CDR2 reads SVGAGI. The length of the CDR3 is 14 residues. CDR3: CASSYSIENTEAFF. The CDR3 DNA follows: TGTGCCAGCAGTTACTCTATAGAGAACACTGAAGCTTTCTTT.

V usage is TRBV5-1 and J usage is TRBJ2-2; D perhaps matches TRBD2 (5 bases). The CDR3 contains 17 residues. Germline loops: CDR1 SGHRS, CDR2 YFSETQ. The V and J ends lost 5 bases and 0 bases respectively, with 17 bases between them. The CDR3 DNA sequence: TGCGCCAGCAGATGGGGTCCTGGACTCGCGAACACCGGGGAGCTGTTTTTT. Translating it yields CASRWGPGLANTGELFF.

This clonotype was seen a few times. The rearrangement uses TRBV24-1 and TRBJ1-1; TRBD1 matches 10 bases. There are 15 residues in the CDR3. J gave up 1 base and V 5 bases, and 3 bases lay outside the gene matches. Looked up from germline, CDR1 is KGHDR and CDR2 is SFDVKD. The CDR3 DNA is TGTGCCACCAGTGCGACAGGGGGCGCGAACACTGAAGCTTTCTTT. Residues: CATSATGGANTEAFF.

This clonotype came up a few times. V and J are TRBV5-1 and TRBJ1-2, with TRBD1 as a possible D gene (6 bases). Trimming took off 4 bases at V and 8 bases at J, with 21 bases between the two ends. This CDR3 contains 15 residues. Germline loops: CDR1 SGHRS, CDR2 YFSETQ. CDR3 sequence: CASSKGGQPEGGYTF. The CDR3 bases are TGCGCCAGCAGCAAGGGCGGACAGCCAGAGGGCGGCTACACCTTC.

The chain joins TRBV20-1 to TRBJ1-1; possible D gene TRBD1, 5 bases. The V end was cut by 5 bases, the J end by 2 bases, with 12 bases between. CDR3 length equals 13 residues. Germline CDR1 reads DFQATT; CDR2 reads SNEGSKA (reference sequence). DNA of the CDR3: TGCAGTGCTGCAGCAGGGTATAACACTGAAGCTTTCTTT. Protein: CSAAAGYNTEAFF.